The present entry profiles one T cell receptor beta chain with its context. Amplification of TCR beta CDR3 regions was performed using RNA transcripts as template. RT-PCR in the first round (using the HTBI primer set) targeted the TCR CDR3. From the multiplex PCR reads, TCRdb called clonotypes with MiXCR, one entry per CDR3 protein. The sample lists 460,000 or so distinct CDR3 sequences, about an eighth occurring once. Based on clinical symptoms, serum thyroxine and TRAb, thyroid ultrasound and orbital computed tomography, diagnoses were reached. This record comes from a study of T cells in Graves' hyperthyroidism and ophthalmopathy. V shed 2 bases and J shed 5 bases, with 10 bases lying between them. This CDR3 contains 14 residues. Germline V CDR1 and CDR2: MNHEY, SVGAGI.

This receptor was taken from a woman aged 18 to 35 with Graves' hyperthyroidism. Sample: blood. The chain joins TRBV6-5 to TRBJ1-3; D not certain. CDR3 in DNA: TGTGCCAGCAGTTACACAGTTACCAGAAACACCATATATTTT. Translating it yields CASSYTVTRNTIYF.